What follows are 13 T cell receptor beta chains derived from one specimen sequenced in a study of control samples from healthy donors and cancer patients. TCRdb's copy holds only in-frame clones and misses some; the assay was immunoSEQ multiplex PCR. The sample includes roughly 150,000 clones, around nine tenths of them seen just once. What was sequenced was blood. The receptors originated from a man aged 25-40 years in good health.

CDR3 nucleotides: TGCGCCAGCAGCCAAGAACTAGTCTACGAGCAGTACTTC. Residues: CASSQELVYEQYF. J is TRBJ2-7 and V is TRBV4-1; possible D gene TRBD2, 5 bases. Trimming removed 0 bases at V and 3 bases at J, with 6 bases between. Per the germline V gene, CDR1 is MGHRA and CDR2 is YSYEKL. CDR3 size: 13 residues.

This chain links TRBV10-3 with TRBJ2-7; D is possibly TRBD1 (6 bases). This CDR3 has 14 amino acids. Germline V lookup: CDR1 ENHRY, CDR2 SYGVKD. V dropped 5 bases and J dropped 0 bases, with 11 bases sitting between them. The DNA of the CDR3 is TGTGCCATCAGTCAACAGGGAAGCTCCTACGAGCAGTACTTC. Its protein product is CAISQQGSSYEQYF.

The chain joins TRBV19 to TRBJ1-3; possible D gene TRBD1, 5 bases. The germline CDR1 and CDR2 sequences are LNHDA and SQIVND (reference sequence). This CDR3 has 16 residues. The V end lost 3 bases, the J end lost 0 bases, and 12 bases lay between the germline ends. The CDR3 region is CASSMRDSSSGNTIYF. In DNA form, the CDR3 reads TGTGCCAGTAGTATGCGAGACAGCAGCTCTGGAAACACCATATATTTT.

J is TRBJ1-4 and V is TRBV11-2, with 10 bases matching TRBD1. Trimming cost V 4 bases and J 11 bases; bases outside gene matches: 7. The CDR3 is 14 residues long. Germline-derived CDR1 and CDR2 are SGHAT and FQNNGV. The CDR3: CASSSGTGANKLFF. CDR3 DNA: TGTGCCAGCAGCTCCGGGACAGGGGCGAATAAACTGTTTTTT.

V gene TRBV7-8 combines with J gene TRBJ2-5, with TRBD1 matching over 7 bases. The CDR3 has 14 residues. J was trimmed by 4 bases and V by 4 bases; bases with no gene match: 6. CDR1 SGHVS and CDR2 FQNEAQ come from the germline V gene. The CDR3 reads CASSSRGQGETQYF. The CDR3 DNA reads TGTGCCAGCAGCTCAAGGGGGCAGGGAGAGACCCAGTACTTC.

The J gene is TRBJ2-3, the V gene TRBV12-3 or TRBV12-4; D is ambiguous. This CDR3 region has 12 residues. The germline V and J ends were trimmed by 2 bases and 2 bases, with 2 bases remaining between them. CDR3 in amino acids: CASSLITDTQYF. The DNA for the CDR3 is TGTGCCAGCAGTTTAATCACAGATACGCAGTATTTT.

This clone was seen just once. The V call is TRBV5-5, the J call TRBJ1-3; D is perhaps TRBD1 (5 bases). The CDR3 runs 16 residues. CDR1 is SGHKS and CDR2 is YYEKEE in the germline V gene (reference sequence). Between the trimmed V and J ends, which lost 5 bases and 2 bases, there was a span of 17 bases. This CDR3 is CASSLGGSVAGNTIYF. As DNA, the CDR3 is TGTGCCAGCAGTCTTGGGGGGAGTGTGGCTGGAAACACCATATATTTT.

This chain links TRBV19 with TRBJ2-7; the D is unclear. Germline CDR1 LNHDA, CDR2 SQIVND (reference sequence). This CDR3 is 13 amino acids long. Trimming left V 4 bases short and J 1 base short, with 8 bases between. CDR3: CASSTTHSYEQYF. In DNA, the CDR3 is TGTGCCAGTAGTACGACACATTCCTACGAGCAGTACTTC.

On this clone: Other DNA sequences in this sample translate to the same CDR3. The CDR3 reads CASSQDRRQPQHF. CDR3 nucleotide sequence: TGCGCCAGCAGCCAAGATCGGCGTCAGCCCCAGCATTTT. The rearrangement uses TRBV4-1 and TRBJ1-5; no clear D gene. Trimming took 0 bases from V and 6 from J, leaving 6 bases between them. CDR3 length: 13 amino acids. The germline gives CDR1 MGHRA, CDR2 YSYEKL.

This clone appeared a single time. The chain employs TRBV6-5 and TRBJ2-1; D not resolved. CDR3 length: 13 residues. Trimming pared 2 bases from V and 4 bases from J, leaving 6 bases between. Germline V gene lookup returns CDR1 MNHEY and CDR2 SVGAGI. The CDR3, as DNA: TGTGCCAGCAGTTACCGGTTTTACAATGAGCAGTTCTTC. Translated: CASSYRFYNEQFF.

The chain carries TRBV2 and TRBJ1-5; D unresolved. The germline V gene encodes CDR1 SNHLY and CDR2 FYNNEI. V shed 2 bases and J shed 6 bases, with 8 bases lying between them. The CDR3 loop spans 13 amino acids. CDR3 sequence: CASSERATQPQHF. CDR3 bases: TGTGCCAGCAGTGAAAGGGCAACTCAGCCCCAGCATTTT.

V usage is TRBV9 and J usage is TRBJ1-5, with TRBD1 matching over 8 bases. Germline V gene lookup returns CDR1 SGDLS and CDR2 YYNGEE. This CDR3 has 15 residues. V shed 4 bases, J shed 3 bases, and the junction held 6 bases outside the gene matches. This CDR3 is CASSPTGGNNQPQHF. Written as DNA, the CDR3 is TGTGCCAGCAGCCCCACAGGGGGGAACAATCAGCCCCAGCATTTT.

The genes are TRBV7-2 and TRBJ2-5; D may be TRBD1 (5 bases). CDR1 and CDR2 from the germline V gene are SGHTA and FQGNSA. The CDR3 covers 14 residues. The V end was cut by 5 bases, the J end by 5 bases, with 15 bases between. Written as DNA, the CDR3 is TGTGCCAGCAGCGGCCGAACAGGAAGGGAGACCCAGTACTTC. It codes for CASSGRTGRETQYF.